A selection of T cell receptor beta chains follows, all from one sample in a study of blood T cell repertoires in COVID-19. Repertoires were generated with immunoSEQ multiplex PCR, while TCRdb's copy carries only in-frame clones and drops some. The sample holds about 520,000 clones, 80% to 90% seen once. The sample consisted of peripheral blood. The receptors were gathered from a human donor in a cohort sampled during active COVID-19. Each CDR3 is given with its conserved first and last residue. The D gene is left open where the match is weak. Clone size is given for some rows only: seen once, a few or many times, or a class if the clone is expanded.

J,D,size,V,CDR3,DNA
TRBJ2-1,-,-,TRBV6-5,CASKATGYNEQFF,TGTGCCAGCAAAGCGACAGGCTACAATGAGCAGTTCTTC
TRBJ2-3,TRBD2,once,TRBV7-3,CASSPNPGLGGRDTQYF,TGTGCCAGCAGCCCAAACCCGGGACTAGGGGGGAGGGATACGCAGTATTTT
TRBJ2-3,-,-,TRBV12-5,CASGLGGKLTDTQYF,TGTGCTAGTGGTTTGGGCGGGAAGCTCACAGATACGCAGTATTTT
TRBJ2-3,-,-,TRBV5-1,CASSLAPASGTDTQYF,TGCGCCAGCAGCTTGGCCCCTGCAAGCGGCACAGATACGCAGTATTTT
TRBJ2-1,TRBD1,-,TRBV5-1,CASLLGTGYSYNEQFF,TGCGCCAGCTTACTCGGGACAGGGTACTCCTACAATGAGCAGTTCTTC
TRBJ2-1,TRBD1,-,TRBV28,CASSLRSGGTGGYEQFF,TGTGCCAGCAGTTTGCGATCCGGCGGGACAGGGGGCTATGAGCAGTTCTTC
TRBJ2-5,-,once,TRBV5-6,CASGGARDSPRTQYF,TGTGCCAGTGGGGGTGCCCGGGACTCCCCCAGGACCCAGTACTTC
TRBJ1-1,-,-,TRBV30,CAWVGSPPAEAFF,TGTGCCTGGGTCGGGTCGCCGCCAGCTGAAGCTTTCTTT
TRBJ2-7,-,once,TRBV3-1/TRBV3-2,CASSGSSYEQYF,TGTGCCAGCAGCGGGAGCTCCTACGAGCAGTACTTC
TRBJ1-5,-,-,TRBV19,CASSIDGGYSNQPQHF,TGTGCCAGTAGTATAGACGGAGGGTATAGCAATCAGCCCCAGCATTTT
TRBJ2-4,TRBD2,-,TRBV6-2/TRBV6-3,CASSWASGRLAKNIQYF,TGTGCCAGCAGTTGGGCAAGCGGGAGGTTAGCCAAAAACATTCAGTACTTC
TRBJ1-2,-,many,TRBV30,CAWSGTFGYGYTF,TGTGCCTGGAGTGGTACCTTCGGCTATGGCTACACCTTC
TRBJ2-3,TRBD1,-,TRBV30,CASTRQGGTDTQYF,TGTGCCTCAACGAGACAGGGCGGCACAGATACGCAGTATTTT
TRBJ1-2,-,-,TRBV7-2,CASSLSSYGYTF,TGTGCCAGCAGCTTATCGTCGTATGGCTACACCTTC
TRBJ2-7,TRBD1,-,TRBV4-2,CASSLNRDSGYEQYF,TGTGCCAGCAGCCTGAACCGGGACAGCGGCTACGAGCAGTACTTC
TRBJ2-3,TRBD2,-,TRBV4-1,CASSRLLAGAGTDTQYF,TGCGCCAGCAGCCGCCTACTAGCGGGAGCTGGAACAGATACGCAGTATTTT
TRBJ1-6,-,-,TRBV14,CASSQGGGYSPLHF,TGTGCCAGCAGCCAAGGCGGGGGGTATTCACCCCTCCACTTT
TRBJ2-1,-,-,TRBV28,CASSRVYNEQFF,TGTGCCAGCAGTCGGGTTTACAATGAGCAGTTCTTC
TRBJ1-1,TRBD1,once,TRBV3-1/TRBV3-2,CASSQGDSRTEAFF,TGTGCCAGCAGCCAGGGGGACAGTCGGACTGAAGCTTTCTTT
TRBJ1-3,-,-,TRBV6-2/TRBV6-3,CASSYAGEGNTIYF,TGTGCCAGCAGTTACGCCGGGGAAGGAAACACCATATATTTT
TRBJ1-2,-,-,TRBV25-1,CASSDLGTDLFYGYTF,TGTGCCAGCAGTGACCTGGGAACGGACTTGTTCTATGGCTACACCTTC
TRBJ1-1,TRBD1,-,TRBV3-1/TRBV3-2,CASSQEAGFRGAFF,TGTGCCAGCAGCCAAGAGGCTGGTTTCAGGGGGGCTTTCTTT
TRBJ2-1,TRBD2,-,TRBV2,CASTAGLAGNEQFF,TGTGCCAGCACCGCGGGACTAGCTGGCAATGAGCAGTTCTTC
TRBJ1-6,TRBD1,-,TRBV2,CASSGTMDRANSPLHF,TGTGCCAGCAGTGGGACCATGGACAGGGCTAATTCACCCCTCCACTTT
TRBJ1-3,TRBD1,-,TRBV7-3,CASSSYRGQAGNTIYF,TGTGCCAGCAGTTCCTACAGGGGGCAAGCTGGAAACACCATATATTTT
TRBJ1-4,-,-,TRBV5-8,CASSLFHGSGATNEKLFF,TGTGCCAGCAGCTTGTTTCACGGTTCTGGAGCAACTAATGAAAAACTGTTTTTT
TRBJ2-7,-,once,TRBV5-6,CASSVSPALQYF,TGTGCCAGCAGCGTTAGTCCTGCGCTTCAGTACTTC
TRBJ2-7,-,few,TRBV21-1,CASSKGRASYEQYF,TGTGCCAGCAGCAAAGGTAGAGCGTCGTACGAGCAGTACTTC
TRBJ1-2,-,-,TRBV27,CASSPRDGYTF,TGTGCCAGCAGTCCCAGGGATGGCTACACCTTC
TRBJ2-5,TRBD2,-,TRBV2,CASSGLAGQTLETQYF,TGTGCCAGCAGCGGACTAGCGGGACAAACCCTAGAGACCCAGTACTTC
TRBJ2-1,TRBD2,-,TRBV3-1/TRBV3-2,CASSHATSANYNEQFF,TGTGCCAGCAGCCACGCCACTAGCGCGAATTACAATGAGCAGTTCTTC
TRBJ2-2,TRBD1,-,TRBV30,CARRQGTGELFF,TGTGCCCGTCGACAGGGGACCGGGGAGCTGTTTTTT
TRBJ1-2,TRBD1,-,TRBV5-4,CASSPGQGASYNYGYTF,TGTGCCAGCAGCCCCGGACAGGGGGCTTCCTATAACTATGGCTACACCTTC
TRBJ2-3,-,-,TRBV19,CASSRPSSASTDTQYF,TGTGCCAGTAGCCGCCCTTCGAGCGCATCCACAGATACGCAGTATTTT
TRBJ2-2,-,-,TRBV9,CASSAHQGGGELFF,TGTGCCAGCAGCGCCCATCAGGGGGGCGGGGAGCTGTTTTTT
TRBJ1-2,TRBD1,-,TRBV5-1,CASSLQGENYGYTF,TGCGCCAGCAGCTTGCAGGGGGAAAACTATGGCTACACCTTC
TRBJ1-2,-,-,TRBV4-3,CASSQDAGVGNYGYTF,TGCGCCAGCAGCCAAGATGCAGGGGTTGGTAACTATGGCTACACCTTC
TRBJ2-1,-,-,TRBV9,CASSVSGSSYNEQFF,TGTGCCAGCAGCGTATCGGGGAGCTCCTACAATGAGCAGTTCTTC
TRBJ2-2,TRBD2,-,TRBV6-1,CASSEILAGGPDTGELFF,TGTGCCAGCAGTGAAATACTAGCGGGAGGGCCAGACACCGGGGAGCTGTTTTTT
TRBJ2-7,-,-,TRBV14,CASSLGGPYEQYF,TGTGCCAGCAGCCTAGGTGGGCCCTACGAGCAGTACTTC
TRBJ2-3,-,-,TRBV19,CASKGQSTDTQYF,TGTGCCAGTAAGGGGCAGAGCACAGATACGCAGTATTTT
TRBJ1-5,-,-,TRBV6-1,CASSESPVGSQPQHF,TGTGCCAGCAGTGAAAGTCCCGTTGGTAGTCAGCCCCAGCATTTT
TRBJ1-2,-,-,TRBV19,CASSIEGGISYTF,TGTGCCAGTAGTATCGAAGGGGGTATAAGCTACACCTTC
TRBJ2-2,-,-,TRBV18,CASSLGTSNTGELFF,TGTGCCAGCTCACTGGGCACCTCGAACACCGGGGAGCTGTTTTTT
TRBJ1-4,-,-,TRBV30,CAWRARAKTEKLFF,TGTGCCTGGAGGGCGAGGGCGAAGACGGAAAAACTGTTTTTT
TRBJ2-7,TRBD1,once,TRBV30,CAWRVTGFEQYF,TGTGCCTGGAGGGTGACAGGGTTCGAGCAGTACTTC
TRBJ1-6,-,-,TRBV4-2,CASSQDRDSSYNSPLHF,TGTGCCAGCAGCCAAGATCGCGACAGCTCCTATAATTCACCCCTCCACTTT
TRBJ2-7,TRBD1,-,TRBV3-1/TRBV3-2,CASSQSGTGKIANF,TGTGCCAGCAGCCAGTCCGGGACAGGGAAAATAGCGAACTTC
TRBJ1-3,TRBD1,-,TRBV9,CASSVDQGDTIYF,TGTGCCAGCAGCGTAGATCAGGGGGACACCATATATTTT
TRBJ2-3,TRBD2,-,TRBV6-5,CASSLLRENTDTQYF,TGTGCCAGCAGTCTTTTGCGGGAGAACACAGATACGCAGTATTTT
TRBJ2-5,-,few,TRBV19,CASTSGQLQETQYF,TGTGCCAGTACCTCAGGACAGCTACAAGAGACCCAGTACTTC
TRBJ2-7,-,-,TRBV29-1,CSVEVGQGSYEQYF,TGCAGCGTTGAAGTAGGGCAGGGATCCTACGAGCAGTACTTC
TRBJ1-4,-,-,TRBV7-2,CASSSRNEKLFF,TGTGCCAGCAGCTCTCGTAATGAAAAACTGTTTTTT
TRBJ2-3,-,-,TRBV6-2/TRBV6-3,CASSLKRTSMDTQYF,TGTGCCAGCAGTCTAAAGCGGACCTCCATGGATACGCAGTATTTT
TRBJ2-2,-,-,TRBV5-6,CASRRWGAGELFF,TGTGCCAGCAGGAGATGGGGGGCCGGGGAGCTGTTTTTT
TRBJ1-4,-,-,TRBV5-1,CASRRDVGLQIGEKLFF,TGCGCCAGCAGGCGGGATGTAGGGCTGCAGATTGGTGAAAAACTGTTTTTT